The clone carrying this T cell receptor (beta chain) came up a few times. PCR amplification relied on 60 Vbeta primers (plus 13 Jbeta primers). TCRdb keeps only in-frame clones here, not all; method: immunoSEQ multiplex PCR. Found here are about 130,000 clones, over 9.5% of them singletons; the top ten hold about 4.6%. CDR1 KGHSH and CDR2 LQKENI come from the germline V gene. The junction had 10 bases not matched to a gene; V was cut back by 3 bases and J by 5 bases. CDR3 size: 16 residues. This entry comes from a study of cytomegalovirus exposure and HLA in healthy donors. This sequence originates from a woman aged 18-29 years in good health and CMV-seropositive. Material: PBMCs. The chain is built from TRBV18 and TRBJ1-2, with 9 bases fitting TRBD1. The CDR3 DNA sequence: TGTGCCAGCTCACCGACAAACGGACAGGGGACTTATGGCTACACCTTC. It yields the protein CASSPTNGQGTYGYTF.